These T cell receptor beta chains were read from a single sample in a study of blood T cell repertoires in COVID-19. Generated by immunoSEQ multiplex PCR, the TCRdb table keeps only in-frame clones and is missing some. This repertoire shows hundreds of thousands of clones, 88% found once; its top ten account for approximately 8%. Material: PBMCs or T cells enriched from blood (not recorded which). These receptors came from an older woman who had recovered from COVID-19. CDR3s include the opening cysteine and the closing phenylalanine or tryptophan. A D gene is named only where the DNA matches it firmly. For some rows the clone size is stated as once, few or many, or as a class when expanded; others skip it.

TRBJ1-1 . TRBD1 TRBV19 TGTGCCAGTAGTCGAAGGGGACAGGGCGGCACTGAAGCTTTCTTT CASSRRGQGGTEAFF
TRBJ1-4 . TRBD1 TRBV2 TGTGCCAGCACCGAACAGGGGGGACGTGAAAAACTGTTTTTT CASTEQGGREKLFF
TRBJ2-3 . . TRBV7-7 TGTGCCAGCAGCTTAGGGGGGCTAAGCACAGATACGCAGTATTTT CASSLGGLSTDTQYF
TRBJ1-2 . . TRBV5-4 TGTGCCAGCAGCTTCCCGGACAGAAGGCCCCATGGCTACACCTTC CASSFPDRRPHGYTF
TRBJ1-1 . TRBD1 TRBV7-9 TGTGCCAGCAGCCCACGGACAGGGGAAGGCACTGAAGCTTTCTTT CASSPRTGEGTEAFF
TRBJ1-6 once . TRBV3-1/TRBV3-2 TGTGCCAGCAGCCGGACAGCAGCAAATTCACCCCTCCACTTT CASSRTAANSPLHF
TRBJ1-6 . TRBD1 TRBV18 TGTGCCAGCTCACCGGGACAGGGGGCCCGGGTGAGCTCACCCCTCCACTTT CASSPGQGARVSSPLHF
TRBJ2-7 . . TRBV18 TGTGCCAGCTCACCAGCCGGCGGCGAGCAGTACTTC CASSPAGGEQYF
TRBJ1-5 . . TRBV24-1 TGTGCCACCCCCCCTCCCAGGCCGAGCAATCAGCCCCAGCATTTT CATPPPRPSNQPQHF
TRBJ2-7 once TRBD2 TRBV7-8 TGTGCCAGCAGCGTACTAGCGGGGTCATCCTACGAGCAGTACTTC CASSVLAGSSYEQYF
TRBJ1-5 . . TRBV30 TGTGCCTTTCAGGAACGGAATCAGCCCCAGCATTTT CAFQERNQPQHF
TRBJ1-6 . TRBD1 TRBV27 TGTGCCAGCAGTACCGGGACAGGGGTGGCACCCCTCCACTTT CASSTGTGVAPLHF
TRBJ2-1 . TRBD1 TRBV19 TGTGCCAGTAGTATCGGACAGGGAAGGCACAATGAGCAGTTCTTC CASSIGQGRHNEQFF
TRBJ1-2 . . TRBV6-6 TGTGCCAGCAGTTACCTTAACCGAGCTAACTATGGCTACACCTTC CASSYLNRANYGYTF
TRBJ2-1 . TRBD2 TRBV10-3 TGTGCCATCAGTGATGAGGGGAGGGCCTACAATGAGCAGTTCTTC CAISDEGRAYNEQFF
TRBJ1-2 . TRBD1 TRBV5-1 TGCGCCAGCAGCCGACAGGGCCCCCACCCTAATGGCTACACCTTC CASSRQGPHPNGYTF
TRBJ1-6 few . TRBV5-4 TGTGCCAGCAGCTTGGGTCCGGGTTACAATTCACCCCTCCACTTT CASSLGPGYNSPLHF
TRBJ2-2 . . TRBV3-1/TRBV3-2 TGTGCCAGCAGCCAAGAGCGGGTGGCCGGGGAGCTGTTTTTT CASSQERVAGELFF
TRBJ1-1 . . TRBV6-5 TGTGCCAGCAGTCAGATTCGGGGGACTGAAGCTTTCTTT CASSQIRGTEAFF
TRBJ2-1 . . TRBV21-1 TGTGCCAGCAAGGGACTAGCGGGAGAATACAATGAGCAGTTCTTC CASKGLAGEYNEQFF
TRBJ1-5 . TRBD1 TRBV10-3 TGTGCCATCAGTGAGTCCGGGACAGGGATTCAGCCCCAGCATTTT CAISESGTGIQPQHF
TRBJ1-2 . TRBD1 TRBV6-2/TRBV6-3 TGTGCCAGCAGCGAGGGGGCATCTGGATATGGCTACACCTTC CASSEGASGYGYTF
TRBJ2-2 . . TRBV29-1 TGCAGCGTTGGTCGGCAGAGGGACACCGGGGAGCTGTTTTTT CSVGRQRDTGELFF
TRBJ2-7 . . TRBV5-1 TGCGCCAGCAGCTTTGCTGACACCTACGAGCAGTACTTC CASSFADTYEQYF
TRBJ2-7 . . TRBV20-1 TGCAGTGCCAAAGGGGGGGTAGAGTACTTC CSAKGGVEYF
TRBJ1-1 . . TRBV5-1 TGCGCCAGCAGACAACAGGGTCGGGACACTGAAGCTTTCTTT CASRQQGRDTEAFF
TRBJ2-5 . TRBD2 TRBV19 TGTGCCAGTAGTATCTCCGCGGGGGGGCCACGGGAGACCCAGTACTTC CASSISAGGPRETQYF
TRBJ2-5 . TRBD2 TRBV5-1 TGCGCCAGCAGCTTGTGGTCTAGCGGGGAGTTTGGGGAGACCCAGTACTTC CASSLWSSGEFGETQYF
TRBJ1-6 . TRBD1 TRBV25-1 TGTGCCAGCAGTGATAGGACAGGGGATAATTCACCCCTCCACTTT CASSDRTGDNSPLHF
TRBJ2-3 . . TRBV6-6 TGTGCCAGCAGTTACGCGACAGATACGCAGTATTTT CASSYATDTQYF
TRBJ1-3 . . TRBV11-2 TGTGCCAGCAGCTTAGAGGGGAGTCCCTTCTCTGGAAACACCATATATTTT CASSLEGSPFSGNTIYF
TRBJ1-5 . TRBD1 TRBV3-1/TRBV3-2 TGTGCCAGCAGCTTTGGGACAGGGGCTCAGCCCCAGCATTTT CASSFGTGAQPQHF
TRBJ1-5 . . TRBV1 TGCACCAGCAGCCAAGATTCAGGGTTCATCAGCAATCAGCCCCAGCATTTT CTSSQDSGFISNQPQHF
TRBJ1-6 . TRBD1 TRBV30 TGTGCCTTCAAGGGACAGTTTAATTCACCCCTCCACTTT CAFKGQFNSPLHF
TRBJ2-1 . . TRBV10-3 TGTGCCATCAGTGAGTCGCAGACACCTTCAGCCTCAATGAAGCAGTTCTTC CAISESQTPSASMKQFF
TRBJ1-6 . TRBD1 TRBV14 TGTGCCAGCAGCCAAGGACGGACAGGGTCCCATAATTCACCCCTCCACTTT CASSQGRTGSHNSPLHF
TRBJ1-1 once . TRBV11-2 TGTGCCAGCAGGGAACAGGGAAAGAACACTGAAGCTTTCTTT CASREQGKNTEAFF
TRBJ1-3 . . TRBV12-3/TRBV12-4 TGTGCCAGCAGTTTAAAGGGGCCGGCCATATATTTT CASSLKGPAIYF
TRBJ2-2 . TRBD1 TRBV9 TGTGCCAGCAGCGGTCAGGGGGCGCAGAACACCGGGGAGCTGTTTTTT CASSGQGAQNTGELFF
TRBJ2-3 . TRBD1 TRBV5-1 TGCGCCAGCATGCGGACAGGGGAAGATACGCAGTATTTT CASMRTGEDTQYF
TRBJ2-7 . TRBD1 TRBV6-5 TGTGCCAGCAGTTACGACAGGGCGTCTTACGAGCAGTACTTC CASSYDRASYEQYF
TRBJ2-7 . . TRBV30 TGTGCCTGGAGTGTCATGGGGCGAGAGCAGTACTTC CAWSVMGREQYF
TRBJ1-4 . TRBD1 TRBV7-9 TGTGCCAGCAGCTTAGAGGGACAGGGAAATGAAAAACTGTTTTTT CASSLEGQGNEKLFF
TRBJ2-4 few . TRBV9 TGTGCCAGCAGCGTAGAGGCAGGGAACATTCAGTACTTC CASSVEAGNIQYF
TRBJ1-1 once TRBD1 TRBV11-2 TGTGCCAGCATAGACCGGAAGGGGGCTACTGAAGCTTTCTTT CASIDRKGATEAFF
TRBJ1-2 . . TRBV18 TGTGCCAGCTCACCCATCCGCGTGGAGAACTATGGCTACACCTTC CASSPIRVENYGYTF
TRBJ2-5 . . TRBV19 TGTGCCAGTAGTATAGTCCTGACAGGATACGGGGAGGAGACCCAGTACTTC CASSIVLTGYGEETQYF
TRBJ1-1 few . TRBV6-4 TGTGCCAGCAGCAAGTATCCAGGGGCGCATGAAGCTTTCTTT CASSKYPGAHEAFF